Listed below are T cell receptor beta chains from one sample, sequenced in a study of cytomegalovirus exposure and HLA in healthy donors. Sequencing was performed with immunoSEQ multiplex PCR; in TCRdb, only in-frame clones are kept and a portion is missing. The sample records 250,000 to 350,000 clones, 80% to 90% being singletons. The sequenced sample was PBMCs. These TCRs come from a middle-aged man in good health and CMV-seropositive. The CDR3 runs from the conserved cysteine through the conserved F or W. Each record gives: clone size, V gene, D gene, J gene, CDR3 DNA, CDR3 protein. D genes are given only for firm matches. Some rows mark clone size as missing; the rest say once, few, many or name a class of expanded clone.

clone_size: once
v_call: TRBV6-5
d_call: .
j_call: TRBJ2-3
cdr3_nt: TGTGCCAGCAGTTCCCTCGGGACAGATACGCAGTATTTT
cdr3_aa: CASSSLGTDTQYF

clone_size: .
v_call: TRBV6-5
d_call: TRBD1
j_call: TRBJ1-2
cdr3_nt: TGTGCCAGCAGTTACCTGCCAGGGGGATATAGCTATGGCTACACCTTC
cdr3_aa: CASSYLPGGYSYGYTF

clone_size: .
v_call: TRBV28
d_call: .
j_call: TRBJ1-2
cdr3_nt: TGTGCCAGCAGTTTATCAACAGCTACATTGGGCTACACCTTC
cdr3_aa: CASSLSTATLGYTF

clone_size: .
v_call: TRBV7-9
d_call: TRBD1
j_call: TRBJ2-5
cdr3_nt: TGTGCCAGCAGCCCAGAGGACAGGAGGACCCAGTACTTC
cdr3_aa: CASSPEDRRTQYF

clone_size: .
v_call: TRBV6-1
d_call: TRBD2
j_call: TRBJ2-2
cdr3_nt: TGTGCCAGCAGTGAAGGCGGGAGCGGCACCGGGGAGCTGTTTTTT
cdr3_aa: CASSEGGSGTGELFF

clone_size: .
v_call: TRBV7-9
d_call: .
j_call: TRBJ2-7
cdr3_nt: TGTGCCAGCAGCTTAGCTACCTACGAGCAGTACTTC
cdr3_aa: CASSLATYEQYF

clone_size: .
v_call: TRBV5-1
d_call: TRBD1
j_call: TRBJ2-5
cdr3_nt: TGCGCCAGCAGCTGGACCGGGACAGGGGTAGAGACCCAGTACTTC
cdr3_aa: CASSWTGTGVETQYF

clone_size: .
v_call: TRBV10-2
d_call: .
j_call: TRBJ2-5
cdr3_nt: TGCGCCAGCAGTGAGTCGGGAAGGGACAAGCAGTACTTC
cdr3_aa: CASSESGRDKQYF

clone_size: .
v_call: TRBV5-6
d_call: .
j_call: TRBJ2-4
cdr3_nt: TGTGCCAGCAGCACCTTATCTAGCGTATCCAAAAACATTCAGTACTTC
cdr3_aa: CASSTLSSVSKNIQYF

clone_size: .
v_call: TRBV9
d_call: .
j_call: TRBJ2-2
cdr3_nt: TGTGCCAGCAGCGCGCGGGGGACAAACACCGGGGAGCTGTTTTTT
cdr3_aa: CASSARGTNTGELFF

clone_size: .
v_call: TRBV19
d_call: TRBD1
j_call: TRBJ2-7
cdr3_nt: TGTGCCAGTGCCGACAGGGCCGGTATCACCTACGAGCAGTACTTC
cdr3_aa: CASADRAGITYEQYF